This entry lists 31 T cell receptor beta chains sequenced from one sample in a study of blood T cell repertoires in COVID-19. TCRdb keeps only in-frame clones here, not all; method: immunoSEQ multiplex PCR. The table shows 240,000 or so clones, with around 86% occurring only once. Material for sequencing was PBMCs or T cells enriched from blood (not recorded which). The receptors originated from a woman aged 45-65 years who had recovered from COVID-19.

The CDR3: CAWSPRWEYTGELFF. Here the CDR3 DNA reads TGTGCCTGGAGCCCGAGGTGGGAGTACACCGGGGAGCTGTTTTTT. The chain carries TRBV30 and TRBJ2-2; a weak D match, TRBD2 (5 bases). Looked up from germline, CDR1 is GTSNPN and CDR2 is SVGIG (reference sequence). This CDR3 is built from 15 residues. Deletions cut 3 bases from V and 3 bases from J, with 14 bases between. Using reference TRBV30 and TRBJ2-2 for the parts outside the CDR3, the full variable domain is SQTIHQWPATLVQPVGSPLSLECTVEGTSNPNLYWYRQAAGRGLQLLFYSVGIGQISSEVPQNLSASRPQDRQFILSSKKLLLSDSGFYLCAWSPRWEYTGELFFGEGSRLTVL.

J is TRBJ2-7 and V is TRBV20-1, with 10 bases lining up with TRBD1. This CDR3 spans 11 amino acids. CDR1 and CDR2 (germline): DFQATT, SNEGSKA (reference sequence). CDR3 bases: TGCTCGGGACAGGGGATCAACGAGCAGTACTTC. It specifies CSGQGINEQYF.

The CDR3, as DNA: TGTGCCAGCAGCCATAGAACCGGGACAGGATATTCACCCCTCCACTTT. Encoded protein: CASSHRTGTGYSPLHF. The V call is TRBV7-2, the J call TRBJ1-6, with 8 bases fitting TRBD1. The V gene end was trimmed by 5 bases and the J gene end by 8 bases; junction bases not matched to a gene: 11. CDR1 and CDR2 (germline): SGHTA, FQGNSA. The CDR3 is 16 residues long.

This sequence joins TRBV6-5 and TRBJ2-7; weak D call: TRBD1 (6 bases). CDR3 length equals 15 residues. Looked up from germline, CDR1 is MNHEY and CDR2 is SVGAGI. V was cut by 2 bases and J by 2 bases, with 13 bases left in between. The CDR3 DNA sequence: TGTGCCAGCAGTTACGGGCAGGGGCGACCCTACGAGCAGTACTTC. Protein product: CASSYGQGRPYEQYF.

This clone has a single count. This chain connects TRBV4-3 to TRBJ2-1; 8 bases match TRBD2. The CDR3 covers 15 residues. V was pared by 4 bases and J by 5 bases, with 7 bases of the junction left unmatched. The germline V gene has CDR1 LGHNA and CDR2 YSLEER. This CDR3 is CASSRIPGGHNEQFF. In DNA form, the CDR3 reads TGCGCCAGCAGCCGGATACCGGGGGGGCACAATGAGCAGTTCTTC.

The CDR3 bases are TGTGCCAGCAGCTTAGTGTCTGGGACAGCCTACAATGAGCAGTTCTTC. This codes for CASSLVSGTAYNEQFF. The chain links TRBV11-2 to TRBJ2-1, with 7 nucleotides matching TRBD1. Germline assignment: CDR1 SGHAT and CDR2 FQNNGV. Losses at the gene ends were 1 base for V and 2 bases for J; bases not matched to a gene: 5. The CDR3 is 16 amino acids.

This sequence joins TRBV7-2 and TRBJ2-3; 11 nucleotides agree with TRBD2. This CDR3 is built from 18 residues. Germline V gene data show CDR1 as SGHTA and CDR2 as FQGNSA. The V segment lost 2 bases and the J segment 0 bases; nucleotides outside the gene matches: 7. The CDR3 is CASSLRSSGGLSTDTQYF. In DNA, the CDR3 is TGTGCCAGCAGCTTAAGGTCTAGCGGGGGGCTAAGCACAGATACGCAGTATTTT.

The V and J genes are TRBV15 and TRBJ2-1; 13 positions match TRBD2. CDR1 and CDR2 from the germline V gene are LNHNV and YYDKDF (reference sequence). The V and J ends lost 4 bases and 8 bases, in that order; junction bases with no gene match: 14. The CDR3 contains 18 residues. The CDR3 DNA is TGTGCCACCAGCACCGTACCACTAGCGGGAGGGCCAAGTCATGAGCAGTTCTTC. Encoded protein: CATSTVPLAGGPSHEQFF. The entire variable domain, with the rest obtained from reference TRBV15 and TRBJ2-1, is as follows: DAMVIQNPRYQVTQFGKPVTLSCSQTLNHNVMYWYQQKSSQAPKLLFHYYDKDFNNEADTPDNFQSRRPNTSFCFLDIRSPGLGDTAMYLCATSTVPLAGGPSHEQFFGPGTRLTVL.

The chain uses TRBV7-9 and TRBJ2-3; 7 positions match TRBD1. V trimming: 1 base; J trimming: 3 bases; junction bases outside the gene matches: 7. This CDR3 comprises 16 residues. Looked up from germline, CDR1 is SEHNR and CDR2 is FQNEAQ (reference sequence). The CDR3: CASSLDGTEITDTQYF. As DNA, the CDR3 is TGTGCCAGCAGCTTAGATGGGACAGAGATTACAGATACGCAGTATTTT.

This clone was recorded a few times. This rearrangement joins TRBV6-1 to TRBJ1-3; D remains unclear. Germline values: CDR1 MNHNS, CDR2 SASEGT. V was clipped by 2 bases and J by 0 bases, with 8 bases between them. The CDR3 spans 15 residues. Written as DNA, the CDR3 is TGTGCCAGCAGTGAAACGGTAATCTCTGGAAACACCATATATTTT. It translates to CASSETVISGNTIYF.

The rearrangement joins TRBV27 to TRBJ2-1; TRBD2 matches at 12 bases. The CDR3 sequence is 14 residues long. V lost 7 bases to trimming and J lost 5 bases; unmatched junction nucleotides: 3. Germline loops: CDR1 MNHEY, CDR2 SMNVEV (reference sequence). The CDR3 reads CASTGLAGHNEQFF. Written as DNA, the CDR3 is TGTGCCAGCACTGGACTAGCGGGACACAATGAGCAGTTCTTC.

The genes are TRBV10-3 and TRBJ2-5; TRBD1 might be the D (5 bases). The CDR3 has 14 amino acids. Trimming took 0 bases from V and 5 from J, leaving 10 bases between them. In germline, CDR1 is ENHRY, CDR2 SYGVKD. The CDR3: CAISESGRDETQYF. The CDR3 DNA follows: TGTGCCATCAGTGAGTCGGGCAGGGATGAGACCCAGTACTTC.

This clone was seen once. This rearrangement joins TRBV7-9 to TRBJ2-7; TRBD1 matches 8 bases. With 6 bases clipped from V and 0 bases from J, the junction kept 10 bases outside the gene matches. CDR1 is SEHNR and CDR2 is FQNEAQ in the germline V gene (reference sequence). The CDR3 has 16 amino acids. CDR3 residues: CASRPGQGAFSYEQYF. The CDR3 DNA follows: TGTGCCAGCAGACCCGGACAGGGAGCCTTCTCCTACGAGCAGTACTTC.

V is TRBV19 and J is TRBJ2-7; possible D gene TRBD1, 5 bases. CDR3 size: 14 residues. V lost 1 base and J 5 bases, leaving 12 bases between the germline ends. The germline gives CDR1 LNHDA, CDR2 SQIVND (reference sequence). CDR3 region: CASSIGRAGHEQYF. In DNA, the CDR3 is TGTGCCAGTAGTATAGGCAGGGCTGGCCACGAGCAGTACTTC.

CDR3 nucleotide sequence: TGTGCCAGCGAGGACAGGATGAACACTGAAGCTTTCTTT. It is translated as CASEDRMNTEAFF. The gene calls are TRBV28 and TRBJ1-1; 7 positions match TRBD1. V lost 8 bases to trimming and J lost 0 bases; unmatched junction nucleotides: 3. The germline V gene has CDR1 MDHEN and CDR2 SYDVKM. This CDR3 has 13 amino acids.

The rearrangement links TRBV15 to TRBJ2-1; tentative D call: TRBD2 (7 bases). CDR1 is LNHNV, CDR2 YYDKDF, per germline (reference sequence). Trimming removed 1 base at V and 4 bases at J, with 11 bases between. CDR3 length: 15 amino acids. This CDR3 is CATSRGGGGYNEQFF. In nucleotides, the CDR3 is TGTGCCACCAGCAGAGGGGGGGGCGGATACAATGAGCAGTTCTTC. Drawing the rest from reference TRBV15 and TRBJ2-1, the complete variable domain is DAMVIQNPRYQVTQFGKPVTLSCSQTLNHNVMYWYQQKSSQAPKLLFHYYDKDFNNEADTPDNFQSRRPNTSFCFLDIRSPGLGDTAMYLCATSRGGGGYNEQFFGPGTRLTVL.

The J gene is TRBJ1-1, the V gene TRBV5-1; D unclear. The CDR3 has 14 amino acids. V was shortened by 6 bases and J by 1 base, with 13 bases between the two germline ends. Germline V lookup: CDR1 SGHRS, CDR2 YFSETQ. The CDR3 loop is CASKTRAENTEAFF. In DNA, the CDR3 is TGCGCCAGCAAAACGCGGGCGGAGAACACTGAAGCTTTCTTT.

The rearrangement joins TRBV7-3 to TRBJ2-3; 10 bases match TRBD2. Germline assignment: CDR1 SGHTA and CDR2 FQGTGA. Trimming at V came to 5 bases and at J to 7 bases, leaving 6 bases not matched to a gene. The CDR3 runs to 14 residues. CDR3 bases: TGTGCCAGCAGCGTTAGCGGGGGGAAGTATACGCAGTATTTT. Encoded protein: CASSVSGGKYTQYF.

CDR3 sequence (DNA): TGTGCCAGTGCCGCGCCCGGGACAGCCCAAGAGACCCAGTACTTC. The encoded protein is CASAAPGTAQETQYF. The gene calls are TRBV19 and TRBJ2-5, with TRBD1 matching over 7 bases. The CDR3 runs 15 residues. Per germline, CDR1 LNHDA and CDR2 SQIVND (reference sequence). V lost 8 bases, J lost 1 base, and 10 bases stayed unmatched.

The V call is TRBV9, the J call TRBJ1-1; a possible D gene is TRBD1 (5 bases). CDR1 is SGDLS, CDR2 YYNGEE, per germline. V was pared by 1 base and J by 1 base, with 5 bases between. This CDR3 contains 13 residues. The chain's CDR3 is CASSVTGNTEAFF. For the CDR3, the DNA is TGTGCCAGCAGCGTAACAGGGAACACTGAAGCTTTCTTT.

This clone has just one count. The V call is TRBV10-2, the J call TRBJ2-2; TRBD2 is a possible D gene (6 bases). The CDR3 is 17 amino acids. Germline V gene sequence: CDR1 WSHSY, CDR2 SAAADI. V lost 6 bases to trimming and J lost 4 bases, with 21 bases between them. CDR3 DNA sequence: TGCGCCAGCAGGAGCCAGGACGGGGGTTCGGGCACCGGGGAGCTGTTTTTT. This encodes CASRSQDGGSGTGELFF.

This clone came up once. J is TRBJ2-7 and V is TRBV28; D call uncertain. Per germline, CDR1 MDHEN and CDR2 SYDVKM. The CDR3 spans 12 residues. Written as DNA, the CDR3 is TGTGCGGCGTGGGCCGGTATCCACGAGCAGTACTTC. Its translation: CAAWAGIHEQYF.

In this sample, this clone turned up once. DNA of the CDR3: TGTGCCAGCAGCCAAGGTTCTTATAACTATGGCTACACCTTC. Amino acid sequence: CASSQGSYNYGYTF. The V and J genes are TRBV14 and TRBJ1-2; D call uncertain. V gave up 1 base and J gave up 1 base, with 7 bases separating them. The V gene's germline CDR1 is SGHDN and CDR2 FVKESK. This CDR3 comprises 14 residues. The full variable domain, in which reference TRBV14 and TRBJ1-2 provide the parts outside the CDR3, is EAGVTQFPSHSVIEKGQTVTLRCDPISGHDNLYWYRRVMGKEIKFLLHFVKESKQDESGMPNNRFLAERTGGTYSTLKVQPAELEDSGVYFCASSQGSYNYGYTFGSGTRLTVV.

The rearrangement links TRBV28 to TRBJ2-7, with 7 bases identical to TRBD1. The germline V gene encodes CDR1 MDHEN and CDR2 SYDVKM. With V trimmed by 6 bases and J by 5 bases, 4 bases remained unmatched. This CDR3 spans 12 amino acids. CDR3 loop: CASSPTGNEQYF. CDR3 coding DNA: TGTGCCAGCAGCCCGACAGGGAACGAGCAGTACTTC. The variable domain in full, completed from reference TRBV28 and TRBJ2-7, reads DVKVTQSSRYLVKRTGEKVFLECVQDMDHENMFWYRQDPGLGLRLIYFSYDVKMKEKGDIPEGYSVSREKKERFSLILESASTNQTSMYLCASSPTGNEQYFGPGTRLTVT.

The chain combines TRBV18 with TRBJ1-1, with D tentatively TRBD1 (5 bases). This CDR3 has 13 residues. The germline V gene has CDR1 KGHSH and CDR2 LQKENI. Trimming removed 5 bases from V and 4 bases from J, with 11 bases in between. The CDR3 nucleotides read TGTGCCAGCTCATCGGGGGGGGTCACTGAAGCTTTCTTT. As protein: CASSSGGVTEAFF. Together with reference TRBV18 and TRBJ1-1, the CDR3 gives the full variable domain: NAGVMQNPRHLVRRRGQEARLRCSPMKGHSHVYWYRQLPEEGLKFMVYLQKENIIDESGMPKERFSAEFPKEGPSILRIQQVVRGDSAAYFCASSSGGVTEAFFGQGTRLTVV.

This chain connects TRBV21-1 to TRBJ1-6. TRBV21-1 is flagged as a pseudogene. The CDR3 loop spans 17 amino acids. In DNA, the CDR3 is TGTGCCAGCAGCAAAGCGCGTTTTGTGGAGTCCCATTCACCCCTCCACTTT. It is translated as CASSKARFVESHSPLHF.

The chain uses TRBV7-9 and TRBJ1-3; D might be TRBD1 (6 bases). The CDR3 is 15 amino acids. Germline assignment: CDR1 SEHNR and CDR2 FQNEAQ (reference sequence). Trimming removed 5 bases from V and 3 bases from J, with 14 bases in between. CDR3 nucleotide sequence: TGTGCCAGCAGCCACTTAGGGGGTTTTGGAAACACCATATATTTT. Protein sequence: CASSHLGGFGNTIYF.

This rearrangement joins TRBV4-1 to TRBJ2-7; D might be TRBD1 (6 bases). The CDR3 has 14 amino acids. CDR1 is MGHRA, CDR2 YSYEKL, per germline. V lost 4 bases and J 3 bases, leaving 13 bases between the germline ends. As DNA, the CDR3 is TGCGCCAGCAGCCGGGAGCTGGACAGCTACGAGCAGTACTTC. Its translation is CASSRELDSYEQYF.

V gene TRBV6-1 combines with J gene TRBJ1-2, with no clear D. The germline V gene encodes CDR1 MNHNS and CDR2 SASEGT. Trimming pared 2 bases from V and 7 bases from J, leaving 11 bases between. The CDR3 has 13 residues. CDR3 DNA: TGTGCCAGCAGTGAAAGAGGGTTTAGTGGCTACACCTTC. As protein: CASSERGFSGYTF.

This rearrangement joins TRBV7-9 to TRBJ1-3, with TRBD1 matching 7 bases. This CDR3 contains 16 residues. Germline CDR1 SEHNR, CDR2 FQNEAQ (reference sequence). Trimming removed 5 bases from V and 1 base from J; junction bases left unmatched: 8. CDR3 sequence: CASSRTRGYSGNTIYF. CDR3 in DNA: TGTGCCAGCAGCCGAACCAGGGGGTATTCTGGAAACACCATATATTTT. The variable domain in full, with the rest retrieved from reference TRBV7-9 and TRBJ1-3, is DTGVSQNPRHKITKRGQNVTFRCDPISEHNRLYWYRQTLGQGPEFLTYFQNEAQLEKSRLLSDRFSAERPKGSFSTLEIQRTEQGDSAMYLCASSRTRGYSGNTIYFGEGSWLTVV.

The CDR3 loop is CASSEGRGGNTIYF. The CDR3 nucleotides are TGTGCCAGCAGTGAAGGCAGGGGTGGAAACACCATATATTTT. V and J are TRBV6-1 and TRBJ1-3, with D tentatively TRBD1 (6 bases). The CDR3 consists of 14 residues. V lost 1 base and J 3 bases, leaving 7 bases between the germline ends. Per the germline V gene, CDR1 is MNHNS and CDR2 is SASEGT.